In this sample, the clone carrying this T cell receptor beta chain turned up once. Its antigen remains unidentified. Per germline, CDR1 SGHAT and CDR2 FQNNGV. V dropped 5 bases and J dropped 1 base, with 11 bases sitting between them. The CDR3 covers 14 residues. The data are from a study of cytomegalovirus exposure and HLA in healthy donors. Study results and limitations: Reported results showed that the classifier diagnosed cytomegalovirus status with high specificity and sensitivity. A later examination showed that TCR association rates differed by HLA locus, with DRB1 most and HLA-C fewest.

Amplification used 60 Vbeta primers and 13 Jbeta primers. Assay: immunoSEQ multiplex PCR; the TCRdb copy retains only in-frame clones and omits some. This sample carries approximately 110,000 clones, approximately 70% of them seen once, and the ten largest clones take 3.8%. The receptor was isolated from a man under 40 in good health and CMV-seropositive. Sequencing input: PBMCs. The J gene is TRBJ1-2, the V gene TRBV11-2, with TRBD1 as a possible D gene (6 bases). The CDR3 is CASSSSGHNYGYTF. The CDR3 nucleotides are TGTGCCAGCAGCAGCTCGGGACATAACTATGGCTACACCTTC.